The sample holds many counts of the clone carrying this T cell receptor (beta chain). Its antigen is currently unknown. The library had UMIs added by 3' ligation of an oligonucleotide to TCR cDNA. Whole-blood samples were less than 3 ml of peripheral blood from healthy adult volunteers. Cells were not sorted; total RNA input targeted roughly 1 to 1000 ng. The V gene lost 1 base and the J gene lost 4 bases, with 15 bases spanning the gap. Germline assignment: CDR1 SGHTA and CDR2 FQGNSA. The CDR3 spans 16 residues. The SP2 primer and nested alpha and beta constant region primers amplified ligated cDNA in four rounds. Alpha and beta constant region primers primed reverse transcription for blood and skin samples. One entry per CDR3 protein results from TCRdb running MiXCR on the 5' RACE reads. The sample consists of 30,000 or so distinct CDR3 sequences, 16% of them appearing once. These data belong to a study of naive and memory T cell subsets. Whole-study results and caveats: Potentially, T cell activation and differentiation skew this RNA-based measurement.

The TCR originated in a female donor in good health. The gene calls are TRBV7-2 and TRBJ2-3; maybe TRBD2 (6 bases). The CDR3 bases are TGTGCCAGCAGCTTAGGTCGGCGACTAGTAGCAGATACGCAGTATTTT. Protein: CASSLGRRLVADTQYF.